The clone carrying this T cell receptor beta chain occurred once. Its antigen is unknown. In TCRdb, the reads were re-called with MiXCR into one record per CDR3 protein. The sample records roughly 100,000 distinct CDR3 sequences, more than 15% being singletons. The sample belongs to a study of T cell repertoires in cytomegalovirus infection. At the level of the study: In public TCR beta signatures, there were indications of both CMV infection and matching HLA type.

The study's findings and limits: Public TCR beta family frequency separated CMV-and-HLA carriers, including in an independent cohort. In two of eight donors, the top clonotype was HLA-C-restricted CMV-specific.

CDR1 and CDR2 (germline): SGHTA, FQGTGA. CDR3 length: 17 amino acids. Deletions cut 1 base from V and 4 bases from J, with 19 bases between. The sample taken for sequencing was PBMCs. The gene calls are TRBV7-3 and TRBJ1-1, with a tentative D call TRBD1 (5 bases). This receptor was taken from a human donor in good health (CMV status not recorded). Some clones in this sample may be carry-over from other donors' samples. Here the CDR3 DNA reads TGTGCCAGCAGCTTAAAGGGGCCGGGAGGGCTCGGCACTGAAGCTTTCTTT. This gives the protein CASSLKGPGGLGTEAFF.